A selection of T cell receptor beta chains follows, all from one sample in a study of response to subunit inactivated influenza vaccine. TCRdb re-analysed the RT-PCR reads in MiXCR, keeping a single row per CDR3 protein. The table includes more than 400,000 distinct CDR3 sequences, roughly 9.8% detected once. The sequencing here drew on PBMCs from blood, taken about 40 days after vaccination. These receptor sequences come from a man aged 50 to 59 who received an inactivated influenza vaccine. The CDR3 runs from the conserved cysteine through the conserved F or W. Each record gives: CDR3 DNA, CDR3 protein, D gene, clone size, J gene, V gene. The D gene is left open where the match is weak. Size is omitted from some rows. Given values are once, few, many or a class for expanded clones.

CDR3nt: TGTGCCAGTAGTATGCCGGGCAATCAGCCCCAGCATTTT
CDR3aa: CASSMPGNQPQHF
d_gene: -
abundance: -
j_gene: TRBJ1-5
v_gene: TRBV19

CDR3nt: TGTGCCAGCAGCTCGGGGAGCGGGAGGTACGAGCAGTACTTC
CDR3aa: CASSSGSGRYEQYF
d_gene: TRBD2
abundance: -
j_gene: TRBJ2-7
v_gene: TRBV11-3

CDR3nt: TGCGCCAGCAGCTTGAGGCAGGGTGGCTCCTACGAGCAGTACTTC
CDR3aa: CASSLRQGGSYEQYF
d_gene: -
abundance: many
j_gene: TRBJ2-7
v_gene: TRBV5-1

CDR3nt: TGTGCCAGCAGTGCCACTCTCTGGACTAGCGGAGACAATGAGCAGTTCTTC
CDR3aa: CASSATLWTSGDNEQFF
d_gene: TRBD2
abundance: -
j_gene: TRBJ2-1
v_gene: TRBV6-1

CDR3nt: TGTGCCAGCAACCAGGGACTAGCGGGGGACAATGAGCAGTTCTTC
CDR3aa: CASNQGLAGDNEQFF
d_gene: TRBD2
abundance: many
j_gene: TRBJ2-1
v_gene: TRBV12-3/TRBV12-4

CDR3nt: TGCGCCAGCAGCCAAGAAAGTGGGATTAACTATGGCTACACCTTC
CDR3aa: CASSQESGINYGYTF
d_gene: -
abundance: many
j_gene: TRBJ1-2
v_gene: TRBV4-3

CDR3nt: TGTGCCAGCACGAGCTCTGGAAACACCATATATTTT
CDR3aa: CASTSSGNTIYF
d_gene: -
abundance: few
j_gene: TRBJ1-3
v_gene: TRBV2

CDR3nt: TGTGCCAGCAGTTACCTGGGGACAGGGACCTACGAGCAGTACTTC
CDR3aa: CASSYLGTGTYEQYF
d_gene: TRBD1
abundance: -
j_gene: TRBJ2-7
v_gene: TRBV6-2/TRBV6-3

CDR3nt: TGTGCCAGCAGCTTAAAGAACACCGGGGAGCTGTTTTTT
CDR3aa: CASSLKNTGELFF
d_gene: -
abundance: many
j_gene: TRBJ2-2
v_gene: TRBV5-1

CDR3nt: TGTGCCAGCAGCCACTATTCGGGACGGGAAAGCGATACGCAGTATTTT
CDR3aa: CASSHYSGRESDTQYF
d_gene: -
abundance: few
j_gene: TRBJ2-3
v_gene: TRBV14

CDR3nt: TGCGCCAGCAGCGTGGACCCCTCCGGGGCCAACGTCCTGACTTTC
CDR3aa: CASSVDPSGANVLTF
d_gene: -
abundance: many
j_gene: TRBJ2-6
v_gene: TRBV5-1

CDR3nt: TGCAGTGCTAGAGGAGGTAGCGGGAGTTCAGATACGCAGTATTTT
CDR3aa: CSARGGSGSSDTQYF
d_gene: TRBD2
abundance: many
j_gene: TRBJ2-3
v_gene: TRBV20-1

CDR3nt: TGTGCCAGCAGCTTAGGCTCCGGGCTGGTATACAATGAGCAGTTCTTC
CDR3aa: CASSLGSGLVYNEQFF
d_gene: -
abundance: many
j_gene: TRBJ2-1
v_gene: TRBV7-9

CDR3nt: TGTGCCAGCAGCTTAAACCGACAGGGCAATGAGCAGTTCTTC
CDR3aa: CASSLNRQGNEQFF
d_gene: TRBD1
abundance: few
j_gene: TRBJ2-1
v_gene: TRBV7-2

CDR3nt: TGTGCCAGCAGTTTAAAGGCAGAAACCTTCTACTACGAGCAGTACTTC
CDR3aa: CASSLKAETFYYEQYF
d_gene: -
abundance: -
j_gene: TRBJ2-7
v_gene: TRBV27

CDR3nt: TGTGCCACCAGCAGACAGGGGCCAGAGACCCAGTACTTC
CDR3aa: CATSRQGPETQYF
d_gene: -
abundance: -
j_gene: TRBJ2-5
v_gene: TRBV15

CDR3nt: TGCAGTCCGCTTGGGAACACTGAAGCTTTCTTT
CDR3aa: CSPLGNTEAFF
d_gene: -
abundance: few
j_gene: TRBJ1-1
v_gene: TRBV20-1

CDR3nt: TGCAGTGTACTCAGGGGGGTAAATTCACCCCTCCACTTT
CDR3aa: CSVLRGVNSPLHF
d_gene: TRBD1
abundance: many
j_gene: TRBJ1-6
v_gene: TRBV20-1

CDR3nt: TGCAGCGCAACTGCCGGGGACAGGAACTACGAGCAGTACTTC
CDR3aa: CSATAGDRNYEQYF
d_gene: TRBD1
abundance: few
j_gene: TRBJ2-7
v_gene: TRBV29-1

CDR3nt: TGTGCCAGCAGCTTAGCGGACTGGGAGACCCAGTACTTC
CDR3aa: CASSLADWETQYF
d_gene: -
abundance: -
j_gene: TRBJ2-5
v_gene: TRBV7-2

CDR3nt: TGTGCCATCAGTGTGGGAAAAGGCCCCTACGAGCAGTACTTC
CDR3aa: CAISVGKGPYEQYF
d_gene: -
abundance: -
j_gene: TRBJ2-7
v_gene: TRBV10-3

CDR3nt: TGTGCCAGCAGCTTAGCTCAGGCGCCAGTACAAGAGACCCAGTACTTC
CDR3aa: CASSLAQAPVQETQYF
d_gene: -
abundance: many
j_gene: TRBJ2-5
v_gene: TRBV7-2

CDR3nt: TGTGCCAGCAGCTTAGCCACAAGGGGGACTACCCCCCACGAGCAGTACTTC
CDR3aa: CASSLATRGTTPHEQYF
d_gene: -
abundance: few
j_gene: TRBJ2-7
v_gene: TRBV7-2

CDR3nt: TGTGCCAGCAGATTAGGGACATCGACTCAAACCTACGAGCAGTACTTC
CDR3aa: CASRLGTSTQTYEQYF
d_gene: -
abundance: -
j_gene: TRBJ2-7
v_gene: TRBV28

CDR3nt: TGTGCCAGCAGGAATGCCGGGACTAGCGGGACAAATGAGCAGTTCTTC
CDR3aa: CASRNAGTSGTNEQFF
d_gene: TRBD2
abundance: few
j_gene: TRBJ2-1
v_gene: TRBV5-6

CDR3nt: TGTGCCAGCAGTCTGGACACGGCCAGCACAGATACGCAGTATTTT
CDR3aa: CASSLDTASTDTQYF
d_gene: -
abundance: -
j_gene: TRBJ2-3
v_gene: TRBV12-3/TRBV12-4

CDR3nt: TGCGCCAGCAGCCTCAGCGGGAGGGAATACAATGAGCAGTTCTTC
CDR3aa: CASSLSGREYNEQFF
d_gene: TRBD2
abundance: -
j_gene: TRBJ2-1
v_gene: TRBV5-1

CDR3nt: TGTGCCAGCAGCCAAGTAAGCGGGGGACACTACAATGAGCAGTTCTTC
CDR3aa: CASSQVSGGHYNEQFF
d_gene: TRBD2
abundance: -
j_gene: TRBJ2-1
v_gene: TRBV3-1

CDR3nt: TGTGCCAGCACCACTCCCAAGACAGACACCTACGAGCAGTACTTC
CDR3aa: CASTTPKTDTYEQYF
d_gene: -
abundance: few
j_gene: TRBJ2-7
v_gene: TRBV14

CDR3nt: TGTGCCAGCACCCTGGGGGATCCGGGACACACTATTGAAAGCTCCTACGAGCAGTACTTC
CDR3aa: CASTLGDPGHTIESSYEQYF
d_gene: -
abundance: -
j_gene: TRBJ2-7
v_gene: TRBV28

CDR3nt: TGTGCTACCGAGGAGGGACAGACATACAATGAGCAGTTCTTC
CDR3aa: CATEEGQTYNEQFF
d_gene: -
abundance: few
j_gene: TRBJ2-1
v_gene: TRBV28

CDR3nt: TGTGCCCTCAGTTTAGCGCCGGGACAGGGCCTTAGCTCCTACGAGCAGTACTTC
CDR3aa: CALSLAPGQGLSSYEQYF
d_gene: TRBD1
abundance: -
j_gene: TRBJ2-7
v_gene: TRBV12-3/TRBV12-4

CDR3nt: TGTGCCAGCAGTTTCTCGGCGGGAGCAGATACGCAGTATTTT
CDR3aa: CASSFSAGADTQYF
d_gene: TRBD2
abundance: many
j_gene: TRBJ2-3
v_gene: TRBV28

CDR3nt: TGTGCCAGCAGCGTATCAGTCGGGTCCCGGATCTACGAGCAGTACTTC
CDR3aa: CASSVSVGSRIYEQYF
d_gene: -
abundance: few
j_gene: TRBJ2-7
v_gene: TRBV9

CDR3nt: TGTGCTAGCAGCCAAATGAGGGGGACCGGGGAGCTGTTTTTT
CDR3aa: CASSQMRGTGELFF
d_gene: -
abundance: many
j_gene: TRBJ2-2
v_gene: TRBV7-7

CDR3nt: TGTGCCACCAGCAGCCGGACTAGCGAGAAAGAGACCCAGTACTTC
CDR3aa: CATSSRTSEKETQYF
d_gene: TRBD2
abundance: many
j_gene: TRBJ2-5
v_gene: TRBV15

CDR3nt: TGTGCCAGCAGTGGGACAGGGGGAACGAAACCGGGCTATGGCTACACCTTC
CDR3aa: CASSGTGGTKPGYGYTF
d_gene: TRBD1
abundance: -
j_gene: TRBJ1-2
v_gene: TRBV25-1

CDR3nt: TGTGCCAGCAGCCAACAGGGGACAGGTTTCACAGATACGCAGTATTTT
CDR3aa: CASSQQGTGFTDTQYF
d_gene: TRBD1
abundance: few
j_gene: TRBJ2-3
v_gene: TRBV6-1

CDR3nt: TGTGCCAGCAGCTTAACGACAGGGGGAGAGCAGTACTTC
CDR3aa: CASSLTTGGEQYF
d_gene: TRBD1
abundance: -
j_gene: TRBJ2-7
v_gene: TRBV11-2

CDR3nt: TGTGCCAGCAGCAAACGATACGCTTTCTCGGGCACTGAAGCTTTCTTT
CDR3aa: CASSKRYAFSGTEAFF
d_gene: -
abundance: many
j_gene: TRBJ1-1
v_gene: TRBV7-2

CDR3nt: TGTGCCAGTAGTATAGAAGGGGGTGACACCGGGGAGCTGTTTTTT
CDR3aa: CASSIEGGDTGELFF
d_gene: -
abundance: -
j_gene: TRBJ2-2
v_gene: TRBV19

CDR3nt: TGTGCCAGCACCTTGGGCAGGGGGGGCTCCTACGAGCAGTACTTC
CDR3aa: CASTLGRGGSYEQYF
d_gene: -
abundance: -
j_gene: TRBJ2-7
v_gene: TRBV7-2

CDR3nt: TGTGCCAGCAGGCCCGGGACAGGGGCCGAGCAGTACTTC
CDR3aa: CASRPGTGAEQYF
d_gene: TRBD1
abundance: -
j_gene: TRBJ2-7
v_gene: TRBV12-3/TRBV12-4

CDR3nt: TGTGCCAGCAGTTTGCCGGAAGGGACTAAGATCTCCTACGAGCAGTACTTC
CDR3aa: CASSLPEGTKISYEQYF
d_gene: TRBD2
abundance: few
j_gene: TRBJ2-7
v_gene: TRBV5-6

CDR3nt: TGTGCCAGCAGCTTAGCTCCGGGGACCTACGAGCAGTACTTC
CDR3aa: CASSLAPGTYEQYF
d_gene: -
abundance: few
j_gene: TRBJ2-7
v_gene: TRBV5-5

CDR3nt: TGTGCCAGCAGCTTGCGGACAGGGGGCCCCGATACGCAGTATTTT
CDR3aa: CASSLRTGGPDTQYF
d_gene: TRBD1
abundance: many
j_gene: TRBJ2-3
v_gene: TRBV7-2

CDR3nt: TGCGCCAGCATAACCGGTGCGAACACCGGGGAGCTGTTTTTT
CDR3aa: CASITGANTGELFF
d_gene: -
abundance: many
j_gene: TRBJ2-2
v_gene: TRBV10-2

CDR3nt: TGCGCCAGCAGCTCGGGGACAGCCCACGACACTGAAGCTTTCTTT
CDR3aa: CASSSGTAHDTEAFF
d_gene: TRBD1
abundance: -
j_gene: TRBJ1-1
v_gene: TRBV5-1

CDR3nt: TGTGCCAGCAGTTTGGGGGAACTGTACGAGCAGTACTTC
CDR3aa: CASSLGELYEQYF
d_gene: -
abundance: few
j_gene: TRBJ2-7
v_gene: TRBV27

CDR3nt: TGTGCCAGCAGGACCGGGACAGTACGAGAGCAGTACTTC
CDR3aa: CASRTGTVREQYF
d_gene: TRBD1
abundance: -
j_gene: TRBJ2-7
v_gene: TRBV12-3/TRBV12-4

CDR3nt: TGCGCCAGCAGTGACCCATTGGACTACGAGCAGTACTTC
CDR3aa: CASSDPLDYEQYF
d_gene: -
abundance: many
j_gene: TRBJ2-7
v_gene: TRBV10-1

CDR3nt: TGTGCCAGCAGCTCCGTAGCGGGAGGTCGAGAGCAGTTCTTC
CDR3aa: CASSSVAGGREQFF
d_gene: TRBD2
abundance: many
j_gene: TRBJ2-1
v_gene: TRBV7-2

CDR3nt: TGTGCCAGCAGCCACGGGGGAGCAGTTAGCACAGATACGCAGTATTTT
CDR3aa: CASSHGGAVSTDTQYF
d_gene: -
abundance: -
j_gene: TRBJ2-3
v_gene: TRBV9